The 5 T cell receptor beta chains below were found in one sample sequenced in a study of early stage breast cancer tumors. The table came from immunoSEQ multiplex PCR; TCRdb's copy has only in-frame clones and leaves some out. The sample carries about 58,000 clones, roughly 80% recorded once. The specimen was blood. The receptors here all came from a person between 30 and 45 years old with breast cancer.

This rearrangement joins TRBV7-6 to TRBJ2-5; 8 nucleotides align to TRBD1. This CDR3 contains 15 residues. Germline V gives CDR1 SGHVS, CDR2 FNYEAQ. J lost 5 bases, V lost 4 bases, and 9 bases had no gene match. Here the CDR3 reads CASSYRQGAGETQYF. The DNA for the CDR3 is TGTGCCAGCAGCTACAGGCAGGGGGCGGGGGAGACCCAGTACTTC.

The chain combines TRBV6-4 with TRBJ2-7; D is ambiguous. This CDR3 has 12 residues. Between the trimmed V and J ends, which lost 6 bases and 2 bases, there was a span of 8 bases. Per the germline V gene, CDR1 is MRHNA and CDR2 is SNTAGT. The CDR3 sequence is CASRDGTYEQYF. In DNA form, the CDR3 reads TGTGCCAGCAGGGACGGAACCTACGAGCAGTACTTC.

This clone was seen a single time. V usage is TRBV19 and J usage is TRBJ1-4; TRBD1 matches at 7 bases. CDR1 and CDR2 (germline): LNHDA, SQIVND (reference sequence). The CDR3 extends over 15 amino acids. Unmatched junction bases numbered 11, after V lost 6 bases and J lost 7 bases. This chain's CDR3 is CASSPPGTEREKLFF. Here the CDR3 DNA reads TGTGCCAGTAGCCCTCCCGGGACAGAGCGTGAAAAACTGTTTTTT. Full variable domain (rest looked up from reference TRBV19 and TRBJ1-4): DGGITQSPKYLFRKEGQNVTLSCEQNLNHDAMYWYRQDPGQGLRLIYYSQIVNDFQKGDIAEGYSVSREKKESFPLTVTSAQKNPTAFYLCASSPPGTEREKLFFGSGTQLSVL.

This sequence joins TRBV7-2 and TRBJ2-7; 8 nucleotides align to TRBD1. CDR1 is SGHTA, CDR2 FQGNSA, per germline. Trimming took 5 bases from V and 0 from J; bases not matched to a gene: 6. CDR3 length equals 15 residues. Here the CDR3 reads CASSLQGAYSYEQYF. Written as DNA, the CDR3 is TGTGCCAGCAGCCTCCAGGGGGCCTACTCCTACGAGCAGTACTTC.

This clone was detected a few times. The chain has TRBV7-9 and TRBJ1-4; tentatively, D is TRBD1 (5 bases). V lost 3 bases and J lost 3, with 8 bases in between. CDR3 length: 14 residues. Germline loops: CDR1 SEHNR, CDR2 FQNEAQ (reference sequence). For the CDR3, the DNA is TGTGCCAGCAGCTTCAGGGTGGCTAATGAAAAACTGTTTTTT. It yields the protein CASSFRVANEKLFF.